The present T cell receptor (beta chain) was sequenced within a study of cytomegalovirus exposure and HLA in healthy donors. General study results and limits: About 90% or about 30% of the time was how often most TCR beta V segments were productive, according to an earlier analysis. The study had only CMV serostatus as immune exposure information.

Amplification used 60 Vbeta primers and 13 Jbeta primers. Using immunoSEQ multiplex PCR, the repertoire was profiled, and TCRdb retains in-frame clones only, with some absent. The data hold some 110,000 clones, with around three quarters observed a single time. About this clone itself: Its specificity is unknown.

Sequencing was carried out using PBMCs. The sequence was collected from a man in his forties or fifties in good health and CMV-seropositive.

In DNA, the CDR3 is TGCAGTGCTAGGAGGGGGATTGGCTACACCTTC. This translates into CSARRGIGYTF. This chain uses TRBV20-1 with TRBJ1-2; TRBD1 might be the D (6 bases). The V and J ends lost 3 bases and 7 bases respectively, with 9 bases between them. The CDR3 is 11 residues long. Looked up from germline, CDR1 is DFQATT and CDR2 is SNEGSKA (reference sequence).